This TCR beta chain derives from a study of cytomegalovirus exposure and HLA in healthy donors. Study background: Within an early data release were tens of millions of unique TCRs drawn from HLA-typed donors.

V gave up 4 bases and J gave up 5 bases; unmatched junction bases: 7. The CDR3 is made up of 16 amino acids. CDR1 MGHRA and CDR2 YSYEKL come from the germline V gene. PCR involved 60 Vbeta and 13 Jbeta primers. The assay was immunoSEQ multiplex PCR, and TCRdb's table has in-frame clones only and misses some. The table has over 150,000 clones, about 88% seen once. The clonotype was recovered from a girl in the first two years of life in good health and CMV-seronegative. The chain has TRBV4-1 and TRBJ2-5; 13 bases align to TRBD2. Material: PBMCs. The CDR3 spells CASSLKLAGGMETQYF. Here the CDR3 DNA reads TGCGCCAGCAGCCTAAAACTAGCGGGGGGGATGGAGACCCAGTACTTC.